This T cell receptor (beta chain) was identified in a study of blood T cell repertoires in COVID-19. Study details: COVID-19 samples from acute and convalescent phases originated in the United States, Italy and Spain.

Only one count was recorded for this clone. Only in-frame clones appear in the TCRdb table, and some are missing; sequencing was by immunoSEQ multiplex PCR. The data hold about 170,000 clones, with roughly 87% observed a single time. CDR1 is SGHNT, CDR2 YYREEE, per germline (reference sequence). There are 15 residues in the CDR3. V shed 0 bases and J shed 2 bases, with 12 bases lying between them. The specimen was PBMCs or T cells enriched from blood (not recorded which). The sequence was collected from a human donor with acute COVID-19. The donor label of this sample is uncertain. This chain uses TRBV5-4 with TRBJ2-7; D is perhaps TRBD1 (6 bases). CDR3 sequence reads: CASSLAGTPTYEQYF. In DNA, the CDR3 is TGTGCCAGCAGCTTGGCCGGGACACCCACCTACGAGCAGTACTTC.